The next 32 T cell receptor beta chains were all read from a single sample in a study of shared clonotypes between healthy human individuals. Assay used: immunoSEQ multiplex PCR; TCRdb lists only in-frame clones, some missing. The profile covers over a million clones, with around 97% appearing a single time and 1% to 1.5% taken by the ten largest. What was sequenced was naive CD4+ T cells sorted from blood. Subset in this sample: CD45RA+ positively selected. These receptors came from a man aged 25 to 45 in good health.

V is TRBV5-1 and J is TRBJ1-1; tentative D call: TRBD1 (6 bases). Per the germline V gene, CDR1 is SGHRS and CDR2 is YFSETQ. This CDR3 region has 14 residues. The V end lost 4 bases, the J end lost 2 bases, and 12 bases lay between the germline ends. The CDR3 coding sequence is TGCGCCAGCAGCCGGGACACACTAAACACTGAAGCTTTCTTT. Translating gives CASSRDTLNTEAFF.

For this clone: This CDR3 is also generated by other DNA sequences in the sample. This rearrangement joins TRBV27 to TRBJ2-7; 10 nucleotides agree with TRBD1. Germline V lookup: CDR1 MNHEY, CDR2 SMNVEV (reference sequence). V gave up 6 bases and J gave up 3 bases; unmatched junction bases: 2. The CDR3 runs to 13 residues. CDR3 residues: CASRGTGVYEQYF. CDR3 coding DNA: TGTGCCAGCAGGGGGACAGGGGTCTACGAGCAGTACTTC.

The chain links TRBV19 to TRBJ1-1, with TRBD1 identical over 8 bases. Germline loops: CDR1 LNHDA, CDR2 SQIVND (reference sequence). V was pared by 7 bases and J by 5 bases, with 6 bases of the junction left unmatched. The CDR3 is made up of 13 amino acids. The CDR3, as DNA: TGTGCCAGTACCAACCGGGACAGGACTGAAGCTTTCTTT. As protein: CASTNRDRTEAFF.

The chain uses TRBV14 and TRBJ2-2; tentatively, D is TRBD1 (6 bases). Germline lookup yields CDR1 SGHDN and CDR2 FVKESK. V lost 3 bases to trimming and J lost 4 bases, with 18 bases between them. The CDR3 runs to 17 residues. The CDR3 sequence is CASSQRTASGPTGELFF. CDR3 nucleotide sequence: TGTGCCAGCAGCCAGAGGACAGCGAGCGGTCCCACCGGGGAGCTGTTTTTT.

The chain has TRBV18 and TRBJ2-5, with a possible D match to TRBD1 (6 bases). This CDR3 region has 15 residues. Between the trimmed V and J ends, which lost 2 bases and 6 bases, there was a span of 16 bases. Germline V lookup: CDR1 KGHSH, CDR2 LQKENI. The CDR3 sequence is CASSPYTGLAKTQYF. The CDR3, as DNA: TGTGCCAGCTCACCATACACAGGGTTAGCCAAGACCCAGTACTTC.

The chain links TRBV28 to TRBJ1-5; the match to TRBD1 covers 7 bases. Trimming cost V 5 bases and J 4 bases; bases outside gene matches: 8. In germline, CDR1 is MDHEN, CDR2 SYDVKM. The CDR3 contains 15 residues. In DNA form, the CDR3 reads TGTGCCAGCAGTAGGCCGAAGGGGGCAAATCAGCCCCAGCATTTT. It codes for CASSRPKGANQPQHF.

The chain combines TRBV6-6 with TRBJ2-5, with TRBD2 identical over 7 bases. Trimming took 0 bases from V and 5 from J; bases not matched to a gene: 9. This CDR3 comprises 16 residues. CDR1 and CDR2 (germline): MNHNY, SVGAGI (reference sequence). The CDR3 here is CASSYSRGRGSETQYF. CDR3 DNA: TGTGCCAGCAGTTACTCGAGAGGGAGGGGAAGCGAGACCCAGTACTTC.

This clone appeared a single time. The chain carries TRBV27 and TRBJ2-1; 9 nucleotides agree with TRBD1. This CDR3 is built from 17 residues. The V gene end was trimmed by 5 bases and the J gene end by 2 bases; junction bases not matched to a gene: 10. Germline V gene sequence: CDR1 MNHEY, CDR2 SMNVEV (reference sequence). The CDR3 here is CASSRGQGIVAYNEQFF. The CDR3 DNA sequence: TGTGCCAGCAGTCGCGGACAGGGGATTGTAGCCTACAATGAGCAGTTCTTC.

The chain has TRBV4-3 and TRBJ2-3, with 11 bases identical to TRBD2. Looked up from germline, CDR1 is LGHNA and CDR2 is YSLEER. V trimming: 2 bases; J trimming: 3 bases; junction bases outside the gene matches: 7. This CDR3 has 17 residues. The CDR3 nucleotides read TGCGCCAGCAGCCAACAGATAAGGACTAGCGGGACAGATACGCAGTATTTT. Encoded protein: CASSQQIRTSGTDTQYF.

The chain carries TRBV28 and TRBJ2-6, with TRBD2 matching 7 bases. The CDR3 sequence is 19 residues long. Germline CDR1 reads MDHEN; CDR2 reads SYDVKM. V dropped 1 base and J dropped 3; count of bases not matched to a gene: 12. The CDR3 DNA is TGTGCCAGCAGTTTATTAGGTTTCGGGGGAGGGTTTGGGGCCAACGTCCTGACTTTC. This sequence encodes CASSLLGFGGGFGANVLTF.

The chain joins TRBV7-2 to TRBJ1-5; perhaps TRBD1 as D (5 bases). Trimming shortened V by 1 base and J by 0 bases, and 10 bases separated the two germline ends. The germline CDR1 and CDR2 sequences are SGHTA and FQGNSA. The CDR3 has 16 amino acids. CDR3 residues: CASSLEGAYSNQPQHF. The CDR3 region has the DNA TGTGCCAGCAGCTTAGAAGGGGCCTATAGCAATCAGCCCCAGCATTTT. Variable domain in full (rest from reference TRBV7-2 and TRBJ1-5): GAGVSQSPSNKVTEKGKDVELRCDPISGHTALYWYRQSLGQGLEFLIYFQGNSAPDKSGLPSDRFSAERTGGSVSTLTIQRTQQEDSAVYLCASSLEGAYSNQPQHFGDGTRLSIL.

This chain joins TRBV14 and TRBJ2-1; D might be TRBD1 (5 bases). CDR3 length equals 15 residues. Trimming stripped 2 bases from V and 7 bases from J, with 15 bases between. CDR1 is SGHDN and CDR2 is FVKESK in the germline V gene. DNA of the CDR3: TGTGCCAGCAGCCAAAGGGGTGGGGTTAGGAATGAGCAGTTCTTC. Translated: CASSQRGGVRNEQFF.

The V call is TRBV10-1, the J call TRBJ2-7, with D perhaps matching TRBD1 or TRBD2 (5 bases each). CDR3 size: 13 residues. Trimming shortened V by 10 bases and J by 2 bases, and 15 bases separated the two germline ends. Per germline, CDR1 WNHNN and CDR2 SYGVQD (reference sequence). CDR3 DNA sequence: TGCGCCAATCCGGGACGACCGACCTACGAGCAGTACTTC. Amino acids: CANPGRPTYEQYF.

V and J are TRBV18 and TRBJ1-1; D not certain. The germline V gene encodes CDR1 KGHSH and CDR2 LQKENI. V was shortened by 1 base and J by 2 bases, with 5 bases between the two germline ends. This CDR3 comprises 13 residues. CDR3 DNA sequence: TGTGCCAGCTCACCACACACCAACACTGAAGCTTTCTTT. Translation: CASSPHTNTEAFF.

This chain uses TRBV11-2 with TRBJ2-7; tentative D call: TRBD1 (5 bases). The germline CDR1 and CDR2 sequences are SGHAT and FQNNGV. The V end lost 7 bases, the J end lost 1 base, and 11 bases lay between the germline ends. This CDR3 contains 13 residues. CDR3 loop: CASNSGYSYEQYF. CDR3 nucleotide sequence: TGTGCCAGCAACTCAGGGTATTCCTACGAGCAGTACTTC.

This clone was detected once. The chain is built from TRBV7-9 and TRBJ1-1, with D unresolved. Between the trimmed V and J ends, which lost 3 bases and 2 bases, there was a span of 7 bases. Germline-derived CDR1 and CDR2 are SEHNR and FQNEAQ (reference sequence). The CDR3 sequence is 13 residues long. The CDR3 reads CASSFLSNTEAFF. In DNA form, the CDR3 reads TGTGCCAGCAGCTTTTTAAGTAACACTGAAGCTTTCTTT.

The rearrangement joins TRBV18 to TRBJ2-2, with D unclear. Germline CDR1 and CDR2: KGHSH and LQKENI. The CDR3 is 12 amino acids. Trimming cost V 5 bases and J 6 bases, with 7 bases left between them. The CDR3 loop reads CASSSAAGELFF. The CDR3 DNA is TGTGCCAGCTCAAGCGCGGCCGGGGAGCTGTTTTTT.

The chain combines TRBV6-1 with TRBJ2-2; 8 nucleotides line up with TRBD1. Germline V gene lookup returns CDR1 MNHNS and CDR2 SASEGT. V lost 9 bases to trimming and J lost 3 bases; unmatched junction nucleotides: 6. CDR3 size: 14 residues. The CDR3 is CASDRDRYTGELFF. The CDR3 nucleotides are TGTGCCAGTGACCGGGACAGGTACACCGGGGAGCTGTTTTTT.

The CDR3 nucleotides read TGCGCCAGCAGGCCCCTCGGAGGGGAGAAAGGCAATCAGCCCCAGCATTTT. Amino acid sequence: CASRPLGGEKGNQPQHF. V and J are TRBV10-1 and TRBJ1-5, with D perhaps matching TRBD1 (5 bases). V lost 6 bases, J lost 2 bases, and 20 bases lay in between. The CDR3 covers 17 residues. CDR1 WNHNN and CDR2 SYGVQD come from the germline V gene (reference sequence).

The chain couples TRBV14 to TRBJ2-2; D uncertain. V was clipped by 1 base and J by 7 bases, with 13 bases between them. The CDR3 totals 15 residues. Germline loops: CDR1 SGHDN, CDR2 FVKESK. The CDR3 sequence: CASSQGWGAGGELFF. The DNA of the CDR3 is TGTGCCAGCAGCCAAGGTTGGGGTGCCGGCGGGGAGCTGTTTTTT.

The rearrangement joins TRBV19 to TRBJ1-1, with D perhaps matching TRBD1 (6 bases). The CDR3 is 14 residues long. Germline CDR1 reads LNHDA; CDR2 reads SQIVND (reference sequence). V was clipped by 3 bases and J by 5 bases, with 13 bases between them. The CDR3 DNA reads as TGTGCCAGTAGTATCGGGACAACGGGGACTGAAGCTTTCTTT. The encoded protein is CASSIGTTGTEAFF.

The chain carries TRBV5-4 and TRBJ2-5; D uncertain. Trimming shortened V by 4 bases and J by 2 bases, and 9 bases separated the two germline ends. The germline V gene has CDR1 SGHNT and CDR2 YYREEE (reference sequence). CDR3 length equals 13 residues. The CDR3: CASSRAAQETQYF. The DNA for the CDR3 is TGTGCCAGCAGCCGGGCAGCACAAGAGACCCAGTACTTC. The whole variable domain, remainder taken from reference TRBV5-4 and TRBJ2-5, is ETGVTQSPTHLIKTRGQQVTLRCSSQSGHNTVSWYQQALGQGPQFIFQYYREEENGRGNFPPRFSGLQFPNYSSELNVNALELDDSALYLCASSRAAQETQYFGPGTRLLVL.

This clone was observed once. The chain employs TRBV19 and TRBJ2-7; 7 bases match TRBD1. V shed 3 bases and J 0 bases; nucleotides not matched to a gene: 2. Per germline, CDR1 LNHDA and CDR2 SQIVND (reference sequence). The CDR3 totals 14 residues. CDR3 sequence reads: CASSMTGSSYEQYF. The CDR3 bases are TGTGCCAGTAGTATGACAGGGAGCTCCTACGAGCAGTACTTC.

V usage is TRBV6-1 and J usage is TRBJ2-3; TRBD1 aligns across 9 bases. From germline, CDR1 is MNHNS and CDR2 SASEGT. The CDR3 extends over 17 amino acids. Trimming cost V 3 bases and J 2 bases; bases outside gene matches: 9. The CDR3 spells CASSEGQGLKFTDTQYF. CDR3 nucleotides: TGTGCCAGCAGTGAGGGACAGGGCCTAAAATTCACAGATACGCAGTATTTT.

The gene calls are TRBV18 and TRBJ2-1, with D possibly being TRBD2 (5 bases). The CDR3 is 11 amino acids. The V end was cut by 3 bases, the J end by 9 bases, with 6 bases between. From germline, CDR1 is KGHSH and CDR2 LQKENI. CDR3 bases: TGTGCCAGCTCACCCGAGGGTGAGCAGTTCTTC. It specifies CASSPEGEQFF.

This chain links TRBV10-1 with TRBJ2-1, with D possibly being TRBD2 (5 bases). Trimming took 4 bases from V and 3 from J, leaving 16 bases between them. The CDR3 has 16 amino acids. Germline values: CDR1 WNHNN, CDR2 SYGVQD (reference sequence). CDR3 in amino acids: CASSGMSRGGYNEQFF. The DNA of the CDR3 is TGCGCCAGCAGTGGCATGAGCCGGGGTGGCTACAATGAGCAGTTCTTC.

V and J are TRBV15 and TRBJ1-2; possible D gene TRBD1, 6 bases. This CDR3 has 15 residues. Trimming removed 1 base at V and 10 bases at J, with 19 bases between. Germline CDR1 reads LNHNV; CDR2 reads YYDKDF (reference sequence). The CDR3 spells CATSRGMGAGLFYTF. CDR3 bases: TGTGCCACCAGCAGAGGGATGGGGGCGGGACTATTCTACACCTTC. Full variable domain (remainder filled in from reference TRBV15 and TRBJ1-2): DAMVIQNPRYQVTQFGKPVTLSCSQTLNHNVMYWYQQKSSQAPKLLFHYYDKDFNNEADTPDNFQSRRPNTSFCFLDIRSPGLGDTAMYLCATSRGMGAGLFYTFGSGTRLTVV.

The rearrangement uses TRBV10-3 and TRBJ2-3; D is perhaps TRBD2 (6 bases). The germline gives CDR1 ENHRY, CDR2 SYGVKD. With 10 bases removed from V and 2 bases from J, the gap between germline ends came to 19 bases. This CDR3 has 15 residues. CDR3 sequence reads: CATLGDAGLTDTQYF. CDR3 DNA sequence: TGTGCCACCCTCGGCGACGCGGGGCTCACAGATACGCAGTATTTT.

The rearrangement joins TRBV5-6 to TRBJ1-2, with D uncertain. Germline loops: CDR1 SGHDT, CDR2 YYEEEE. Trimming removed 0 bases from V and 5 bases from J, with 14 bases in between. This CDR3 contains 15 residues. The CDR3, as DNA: TGTGCCAGCAGCTTGGCGGCAGGAGCGAGGTATGGCTACACCTTC. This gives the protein CASSLAAGARYGYTF.

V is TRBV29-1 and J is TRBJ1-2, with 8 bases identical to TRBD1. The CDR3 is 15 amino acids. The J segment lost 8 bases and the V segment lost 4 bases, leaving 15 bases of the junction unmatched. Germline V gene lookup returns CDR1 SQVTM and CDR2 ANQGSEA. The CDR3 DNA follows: TGCAGCGTTGGTGGGACAGGTTTGGGGCGGAGCGGCTACACCTTC. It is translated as CSVGGTGLGRSGYTF. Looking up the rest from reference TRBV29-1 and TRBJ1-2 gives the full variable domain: SAVISQKPSRDICQRGTSLTIQCQVDSQVTMMFWYRQQPGQSLTLIATANQGSEATYESGFVIDKFPISRPNLTFSTLTVSNMSPEDSSIYLCSVGGTGLGRSGYTFGSGTRLTVV.

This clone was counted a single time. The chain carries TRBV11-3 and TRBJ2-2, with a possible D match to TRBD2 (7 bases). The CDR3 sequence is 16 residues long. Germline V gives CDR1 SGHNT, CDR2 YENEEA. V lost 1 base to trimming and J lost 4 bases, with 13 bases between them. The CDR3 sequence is CASSLGRGPVTGELFF. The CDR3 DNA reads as TGTGCCAGCAGCTTAGGGCGGGGGCCGGTCACCGGGGAGCTGTTTTTT.

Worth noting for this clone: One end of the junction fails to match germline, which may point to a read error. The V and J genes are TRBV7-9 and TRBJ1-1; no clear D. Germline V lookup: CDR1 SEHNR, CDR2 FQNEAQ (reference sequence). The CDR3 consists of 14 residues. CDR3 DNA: TGTGCCAGCAGCTTTTCCCCCGGGAACCCTGAAGCTTTCTTT. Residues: CASSFSPGNPEAFF.